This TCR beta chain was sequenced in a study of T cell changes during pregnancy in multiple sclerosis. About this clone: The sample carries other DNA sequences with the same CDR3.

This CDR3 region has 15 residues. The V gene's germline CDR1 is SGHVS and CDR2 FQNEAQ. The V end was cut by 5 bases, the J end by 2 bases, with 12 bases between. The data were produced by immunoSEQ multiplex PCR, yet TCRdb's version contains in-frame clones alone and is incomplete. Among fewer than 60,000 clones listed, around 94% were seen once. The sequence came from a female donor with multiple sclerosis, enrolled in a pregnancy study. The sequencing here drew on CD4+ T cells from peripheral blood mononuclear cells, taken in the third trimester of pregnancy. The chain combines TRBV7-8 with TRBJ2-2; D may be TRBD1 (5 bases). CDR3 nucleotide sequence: TGTGCCAGCAGCCTCCGGCAGGGAAACACCGGGGAGCTGTTTTTT. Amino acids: CASSLRQGNTGELFF. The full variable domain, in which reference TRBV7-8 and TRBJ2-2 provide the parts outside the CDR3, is GAGVSQSPRYKVAKRGQDVALRCDPISGHVSLFWYQQALGQGPEFLTYFQNEAQLDKSGLPSDRFFAERPEGSVSTLKIQRTQQEDSAVYLCASSLRQGNTGELFFGEGSRLTVL.